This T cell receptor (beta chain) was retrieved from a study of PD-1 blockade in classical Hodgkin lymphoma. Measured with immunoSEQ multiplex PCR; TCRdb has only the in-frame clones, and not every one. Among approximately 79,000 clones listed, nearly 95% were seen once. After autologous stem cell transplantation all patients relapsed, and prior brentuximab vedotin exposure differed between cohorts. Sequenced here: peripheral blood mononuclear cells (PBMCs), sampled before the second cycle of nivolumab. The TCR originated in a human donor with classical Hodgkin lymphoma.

The CDR3: CAWSPGLAGGIYNEQFF. The CDR3 bases are TGTGCCTGGAGTCCCGGACTAGCGGGAGGGATCTACAATGAGCAGTTCTTC. The gene calls are TRBV30 and TRBJ2-1; TRBD2 matches at 15 bases. The CDR3 consists of 17 residues. The germline V gene encodes CDR1 GTSNPN and CDR2 SVGIG (reference sequence). Trimming cost V 2 bases and J 3 bases; bases outside gene matches: 5.